Below are 8 T cell receptor beta chains sequenced from a single sample in a study of shared clonotypes between healthy human individuals. Some clones are missing from TCRdb's copy, which holds only in-frame ones; the method was immunoSEQ multiplex PCR. The data show a few hundred thousand clones, 90% to 97% seen once. Sequencing was performed on memory CD8+ T cells sorted from blood. This sample's subset: CD45RO+ cells pooled with CCR7-negative TemRA cells. The receptors were sampled from a man younger than 40 in good health.

This CDR3 is CASSTTYYTYNEQFF. In nucleotides, the CDR3 is TGCGCCAGCAGTACGACTTACTATACCTACAATGAGCAGTTCTTC. The chain combines TRBV23-1 with TRBJ2-1; D is uncertain. TRBV23-1 belongs to the ORF category, with a function that is uncertain. The CDR3 totals 15 residues. V was trimmed by 5 bases and J by 2 bases, leaving 13 bases between them.

This chain uses TRBV6-5 with TRBJ2-2, with TRBD2 identical over 7 bases. This CDR3 has 14 amino acids. Germline CDR1 is MNHEY and CDR2 is SVGAGI. V lost 1 base, J lost 7 bases, and 3 bases stayed unmatched. The CDR3 loop is CASSYFREDGELFF. CDR3 bases: TGTGCCAGCAGTTACTTTCGGGAGGACGGGGAGCTGTTTTTT.

The CDR3 here is CASKRTGGGTDTQYF. In nucleotides, the CDR3 is TGCGCCAGCAAACGAACAGGGGGCGGCACAGATACGCAGTATTTT. The chain uses TRBV5-1 and TRBJ2-3, with 9 bases lining up with TRBD1. J lost 1 base, V lost 6 bases, and 6 bases had no gene match. The germline V gene has CDR1 SGHRS and CDR2 YFSETQ. The CDR3 is 15 residues long.

This clone appeared a single time. CDR3 region: CASSLNSAWTGELFF. CDR3 coding DNA: TGTGCCAGCAGCTTAAACTCCGCCTGGACGGGGGAGCTGTTTTTT. The chain joins TRBV7-2 to TRBJ2-2, with D hard to call. Trimming removed 2 bases from V and 8 bases from J, with 15 bases in between. CDR3 size: 15 residues. The germline V gene encodes CDR1 SGHTA and CDR2 FQGNSA.

J is TRBJ1-5 and V is TRBV2, with TRBD1 matching over 8 bases. V dropped 3 bases and J dropped 5; count of bases not matched to a gene: 3. CDR3 length equals 14 residues. In germline, CDR1 is SNHLY, CDR2 FYNNEI. The CDR3 bases are TGTGCCAGCAGTGATGACAGGGGCGATCAGCCCCAGCATTTT. This codes for CASSDDRGDQPQHF.

The V and J genes are TRBV19 and TRBJ2-1, with D unclear. Germline V gene sequence: CDR1 LNHDA, CDR2 SQIVND (reference sequence). With 3 bases removed from V and 5 bases from J, the gap between germline ends came to 17 bases. This CDR3 region has 16 residues. In nucleotides, the CDR3 is TGTGCCAGTAGTATCTTGATCGGAATTAGGAACAATGAGCAGTTCTTC. Protein: CASSILIGIRNNEQFF.

This chain links TRBV6-1 with TRBJ2-3; D may be TRBD2 (6 bases). Germline loops: CDR1 MNHNS, CDR2 SASEGT. The CDR3 length is 17 residues. V was trimmed by 3 bases and J by 0 bases, leaving 16 bases between them. The CDR3 here is CASSDRPGLESTDTQYF. As DNA, the CDR3 is TGTGCCAGCAGTGACCGTCCGGGACTCGAAAGCACAGATACGCAGTATTTT.

This clone has a single count. This rearrangement joins TRBV19 to TRBJ2-7; 9 nucleotides agree with TRBD2. Germline V gene lookup returns CDR1 LNHDA and CDR2 SQIVND (reference sequence). The CDR3 totals 13 residues. The V and J ends lost 9 bases and 1 base, in that order; junction bases with no gene match: 4. CDR3 nucleotide sequence: TGTGCCAGCGGGACTAGCCCTTCCTACGAGCAGTACTTC. The encoded protein is CASGTSPSYEQYF. The full variable domain, its missing parts supplied by reference TRBV19 and TRBJ2-7, is DGGITQSPKYLFRKEGQNVTLSCEQNLNHDAMYWYRQDPGQGLRLIYYSQIVNDFQKGDIAEGYSVSREKKESFPLTVTSAQKNPTAFYLCASGTSPSYEQYFGPGTRLTVT.